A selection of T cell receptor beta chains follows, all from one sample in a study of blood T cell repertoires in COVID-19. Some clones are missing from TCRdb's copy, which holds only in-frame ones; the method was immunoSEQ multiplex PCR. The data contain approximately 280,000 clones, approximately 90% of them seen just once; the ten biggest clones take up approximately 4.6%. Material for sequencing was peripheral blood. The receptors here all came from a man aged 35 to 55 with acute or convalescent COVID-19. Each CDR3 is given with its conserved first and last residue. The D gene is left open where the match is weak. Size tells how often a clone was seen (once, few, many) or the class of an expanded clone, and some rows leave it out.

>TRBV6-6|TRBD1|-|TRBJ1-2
CASSSRDRGDYGYTF
TGTGCCAGCAGCTCCCGGGACAGGGGGGACTATGGCTACACCTTC
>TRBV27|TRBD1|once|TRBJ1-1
CASSLRQGYTEAFF
TGTGCCAGCAGTCTCAGACAGGGATACACTGAAGCTTTCTTT
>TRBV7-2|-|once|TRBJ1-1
CASSLGRRGNTEAFF
TGTGCCAGCAGCTTAGGCAGAAGGGGGAACACTGAAGCTTTCTTT
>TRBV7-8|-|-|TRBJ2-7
CASSPGWGGYEQYF
TGTGCCAGCAGCCCGGGGTGGGGTGGCTACGAGCAGTACTTC
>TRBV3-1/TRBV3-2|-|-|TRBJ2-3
CASSPHTDTQYF
TGTGCCAGCAGCCCCCACACAGATACGCAGTATTTT
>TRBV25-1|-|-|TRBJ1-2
CASSYHQGGVGYGYTF
TGTGCCAGCAGTTACCATCAGGGCGGGGTGGGCTATGGCTACACCTTC
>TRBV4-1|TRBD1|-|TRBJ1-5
CASSQDQLFRDRGRPGQPQHF
TGCGCCAGCAGCCAAGATCAACTTTTCCGGGACAGGGGGCGCCCTGGTCAGCCCCAGCATTTT
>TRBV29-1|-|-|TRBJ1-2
CSVLGVYGYTF
TGCAGCGTGCTAGGTGTCTATGGCTACACCTTC
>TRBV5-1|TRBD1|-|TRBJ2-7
CASSLFTGGGYEQYF
TGCGCCAGCAGCTTGTTCACAGGGGGCGGCTACGAGCAGTACTTC
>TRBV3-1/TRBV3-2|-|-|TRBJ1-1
CASTLLGRETEAFF
TGTGCCAGCACCCTGCTGGGGCGGGAGACTGAAGCTTTCTTT
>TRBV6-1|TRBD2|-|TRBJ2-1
CASSEIGGGAYNEQFF
TGTGCCAGCAGTGAAATAGGCGGGGGGGCCTACAATGAGCAGTTCTTC
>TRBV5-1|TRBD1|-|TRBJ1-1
CASSRSPGTGTNTEAFF
TGCGCCAGCAGCCGGAGTCCCGGGACAGGGACGAACACTGAAGCTTTCTTT
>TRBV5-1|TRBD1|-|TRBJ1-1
CASSPWTGGTFTPVRAFF
TGCGCCAGCAGCCCGTGGACAGGGGGAACCTTTACGCCGGTGAGAGCTTTCTTT
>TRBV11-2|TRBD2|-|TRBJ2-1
CASSFSGADNEQFF
TGTGCCAGCAGCTTTAGCGGGGCCGACAATGAGCAGTTCTTC
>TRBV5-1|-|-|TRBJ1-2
CASSLQARVDYGYTF
TGCGCCAGCAGCCTCCAGGCGCGGGTTGACTATGGCTACACCTTC
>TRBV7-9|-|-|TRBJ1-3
CASSSPGFSGNTIYF
TGTGCCAGCAGCTCCCCAGGGTTCTCTGGAAACACCATATATTTT
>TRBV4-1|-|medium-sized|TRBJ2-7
CASSPSLEFAEQYF
TGCGCCAGCAGCCCTAGCCTAGAATTCGCCGAGCAGTACTTC
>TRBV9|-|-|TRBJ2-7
CASSVGPGFGEQYF
TGTGCCAGCAGCGTAGGACCGGGATTTGGCGAGCAGTACTTC
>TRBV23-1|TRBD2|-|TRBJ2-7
CASSQSATPGLAGDEQYF
TGCGCCAGCAGTCAATCAGCTACACCGGGACTAGCGGGGGACGAGCAGTACTTC
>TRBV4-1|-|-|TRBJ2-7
CASSPQARGSYEQYF
TGCGCCAGCAGCCCACAGGCCAGGGGCTCCTACGAGCAGTACTTC
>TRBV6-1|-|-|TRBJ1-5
CASSEGRGQPQHF
TGTGCCAGCAGTGAAGGTCGGGGTCAGCCCCAGCATTTT
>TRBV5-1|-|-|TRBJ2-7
CASSYGDYEQYF
TGCGCCAGCAGCTATGGAGACTACGAGCAGTACTTC
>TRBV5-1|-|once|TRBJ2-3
CASSPPSGGDTQYF
TGCGCCAGCAGCCCCCCGAGCGGTGGAGATACGCAGTATTTT
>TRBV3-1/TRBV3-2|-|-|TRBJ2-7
CASSQSLDEQYF
TGTGCCAGCAGCCAAAGCCTAGACGAGCAGTACTTC
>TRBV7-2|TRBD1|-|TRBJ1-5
CATVEGQGHNQPQHF
TGTGCCACAGTTGAGGGACAGGGCCACAATCAGCCCCAGCATTTT
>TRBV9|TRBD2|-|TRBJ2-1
CASSGTSGLSYNEQFF
TGTGCCAGCAGCGGGACTAGCGGGCTTTCCTACAATGAGCAGTTCTTC
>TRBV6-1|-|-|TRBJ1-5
CASSGGWARGNQPQHF
TGTGCCAGCAGTGGGGGCTGGGCTAGAGGCAATCAGCCCCAGCATTTT
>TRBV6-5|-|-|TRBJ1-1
CASSYSRVNTEAFF
TGTGCCAGCAGTTACTCGAGGGTGAACACTGAAGCTTTCTTT
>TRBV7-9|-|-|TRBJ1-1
CASRGENTEAFF
TGTGCCAGCAGAGGGGAGAACACTGAAGCTTTCTTT
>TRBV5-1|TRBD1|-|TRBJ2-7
CASSYRDRDPGEQYF
TGCGCCAGCAGCTATCGAGACAGGGATCCCGGCGAGCAGTACTTC
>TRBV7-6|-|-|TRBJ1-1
CASSLRGGVSTEAFF
TGTGCCAGCAGCTTAAGGGGGGGAGTGAGCACTGAAGCTTTCTTT
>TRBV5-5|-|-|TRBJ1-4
CASSLRGLDEKLFF
TGTGCCAGCAGCTTGAGAGGGTTAGACGAAAAACTGTTTTTT
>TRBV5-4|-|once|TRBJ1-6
CASRGGVDGTPLHF
TGTGCCAGCAGGGGGGGGGTGGACGGGACACCCCTCCACTTT